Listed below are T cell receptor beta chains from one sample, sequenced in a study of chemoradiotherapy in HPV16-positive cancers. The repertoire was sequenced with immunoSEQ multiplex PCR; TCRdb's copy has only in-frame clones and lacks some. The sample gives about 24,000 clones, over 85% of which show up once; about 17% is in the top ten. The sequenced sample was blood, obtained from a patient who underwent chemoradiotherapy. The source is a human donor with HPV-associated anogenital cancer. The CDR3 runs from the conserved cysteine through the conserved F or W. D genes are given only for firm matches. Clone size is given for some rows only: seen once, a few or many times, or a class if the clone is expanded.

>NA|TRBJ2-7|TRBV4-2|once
CASSLALGTRSYEQYF
TGTGCCAGCAGCCTAGCCCTTGGTACTCGCTCCTACGAGCAGTACTTC
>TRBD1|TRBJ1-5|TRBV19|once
CASSDSPVQGYFSNQPQHF
TGTGCCAGTAGTGACTCGCCGGTACAGGGGTATTTTAGCAATCAGCCCCAGCATTTT
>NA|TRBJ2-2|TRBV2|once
CASRSLAPGELFF
TGTGCCAGCAGGTCTCTAGCGCCCGGGGAGCTGTTTTTT
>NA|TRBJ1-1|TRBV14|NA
CASSPTIYTEAFF
TGTGCCAGCAGCCCCACTATTTACACTGAAGCTTTCTTT
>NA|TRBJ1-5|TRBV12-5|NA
CASGIRRDQPQHF
TGTGCTAGTGGTATACGACGGGATCAGCCCCAGCATTTT
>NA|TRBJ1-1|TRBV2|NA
CASTAGVSGTEAFF
TGTGCCAGCACCGCGGGTGTCTCGGGCACTGAAGCTTTCTTT
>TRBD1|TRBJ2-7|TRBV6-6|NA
CASSYGTGGEYEQYF
TGTGCCAGCAGTTACGGGACAGGGGGCGAGTACGAGCAGTACTTC
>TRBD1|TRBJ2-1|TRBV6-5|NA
CASSFTSGTGYNEQFF
TGTGCCAGCAGTTTTACCTCCGGGACAGGGTACAATGAGCAGTTCTTC
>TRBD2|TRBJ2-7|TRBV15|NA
CATSPKLAGNDEQYF
TGTGCCACCAGCCCCAAACTAGCGGGAAATGACGAGCAGTACTTC
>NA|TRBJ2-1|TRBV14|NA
CASSQELGGNEQFF
TGTGCCAGCAGCCAAGAGTTGGGGGGCAATGAGCAGTTCTTC
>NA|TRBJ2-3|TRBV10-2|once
CASSALGTDTQYF
TGCGCCAGCAGTGCCTTGGGCACAGATACGCAGTATTTT
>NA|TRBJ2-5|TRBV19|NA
CASSMPFPRGGQETQYF
TGTGCCAGTAGTATGCCCTTCCCCAGGGGGGGCCAAGAGACCCAGTACTTC
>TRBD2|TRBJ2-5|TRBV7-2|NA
CASSPGLAGGKTQYF
TGTGCCAGCAGCCCGGGACTAGCGGGAGGGAAGACCCAGTACTTC
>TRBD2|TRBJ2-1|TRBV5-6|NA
CASSQWTSGSVYNEQFF
TGTGCCAGCAGCCAGTGGACTAGCGGGAGCGTATACAATGAGCAGTTCTTC
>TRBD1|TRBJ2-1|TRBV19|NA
CASSIRQGWNEQFF
TGTGCCAGTAGTATAAGACAGGGATGGAATGAGCAGTTCTTC
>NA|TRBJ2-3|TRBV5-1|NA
CASSPEGGRSTQYF
TGCGCCAGCAGCCCCGAAGGGGGAAGGAGTACGCAGTATTTT
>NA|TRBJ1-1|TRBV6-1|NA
CASSVLLNTEAFF
TGTGCCAGCAGTGTACTCTTGAACACTGAAGCTTTCTTT
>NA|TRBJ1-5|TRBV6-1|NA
CATLETGNQPQHF
TGTGCCACCCTAGAGACAGGCAATCAGCCCCAGCATTTT
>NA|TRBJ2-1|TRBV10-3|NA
CAISDKLEQFF
TGTGCCATCAGTGACAAACTGGAGCAGTTCTTC
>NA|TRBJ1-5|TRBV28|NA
CASSPPRGPQHF
TGTGCCAGCAGTCCCCCACGGGGGCCCCAGCATTTT
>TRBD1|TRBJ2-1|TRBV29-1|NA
CSILGTGGNNEQFF
TGCAGCATACTGGGGACAGGGGGTAACAATGAGCAGTTCTTC
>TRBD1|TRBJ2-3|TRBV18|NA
CASSLGTGADTQYF
TGTGCCAGCTCACTTGGGACAGGGGCAGATACGCAGTATTTT
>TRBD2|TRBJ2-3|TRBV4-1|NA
CASSQDILALSTDTQYF
TGCGCCAGCAGCCAAGATATACTAGCGCTTAGCACAGATACGCAGTATTTT
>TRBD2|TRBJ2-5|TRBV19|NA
CASSIFAGVEETQYF
TGTGCCAGTAGTATTTTCGCGGGAGTAGAGGAGACCCAGTACTTC